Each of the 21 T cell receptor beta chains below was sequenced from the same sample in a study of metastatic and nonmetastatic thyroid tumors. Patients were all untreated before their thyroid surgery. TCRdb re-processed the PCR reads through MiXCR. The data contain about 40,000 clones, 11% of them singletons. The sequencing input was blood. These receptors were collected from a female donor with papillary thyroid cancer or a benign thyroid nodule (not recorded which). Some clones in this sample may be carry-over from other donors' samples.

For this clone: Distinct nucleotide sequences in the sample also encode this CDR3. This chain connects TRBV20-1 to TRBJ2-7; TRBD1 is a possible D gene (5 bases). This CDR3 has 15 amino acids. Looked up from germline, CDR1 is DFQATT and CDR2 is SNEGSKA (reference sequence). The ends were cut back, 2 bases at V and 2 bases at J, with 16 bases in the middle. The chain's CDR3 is CSARSGGHPTYEQYF. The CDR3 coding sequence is TGCAGTGCTAGATCTGGTGGACACCCTACCTACGAGCAGTACTTC.

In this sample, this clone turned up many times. The CDR3: CASSPPSNTGELFF. DNA for the CDR3: TGCGCCAGCAGCCCCCCATCGAACACCGGGGAGCTGTTTTTT. The chain has TRBV4-1 and TRBJ2-2; no clear D gene. Germline V lookup: CDR1 MGHRA, CDR2 YSYEKL. V lost 4 bases and J 0 bases, leaving 6 bases between the germline ends. The CDR3 loop spans 14 amino acids.

CDR3 nucleotides: TGTGCCAGCAGCTCAAGGACGGGAGGGGCCTACGAGCAGTACTTC. Protein product: CASSSRTGGAYEQYF. This sequence joins TRBV7-8 and TRBJ2-7, with 8 positions matching TRBD2. The CDR3 is 15 amino acids. Per germline, CDR1 SGHVS and CDR2 FQNEAQ. The trim removed 4 bases at V and 2 bases at J, leaving 7 bases unmatched.

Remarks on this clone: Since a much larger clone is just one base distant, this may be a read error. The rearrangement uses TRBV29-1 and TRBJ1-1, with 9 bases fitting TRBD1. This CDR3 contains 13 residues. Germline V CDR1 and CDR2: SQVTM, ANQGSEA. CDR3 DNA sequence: TGCAGCGCAGGGACAGGGTCGGACACTGAATCTTTCTTT. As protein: CSAGTGSDTESFF.

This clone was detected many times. This chain's CDR3 is CASSPQLNTEAFF. DNA for the CDR3: TGTGCCAGCTCACCACAGCTGAACACTGAAGCTTTCTTT. The chain uses TRBV18 and TRBJ1-1; D is ambiguous. Per the germline V gene, CDR1 is KGHSH and CDR2 is LQKENI. V was shortened by 1 base and J by 0 bases, with 3 bases between the two germline ends. This CDR3 is built from 13 residues.

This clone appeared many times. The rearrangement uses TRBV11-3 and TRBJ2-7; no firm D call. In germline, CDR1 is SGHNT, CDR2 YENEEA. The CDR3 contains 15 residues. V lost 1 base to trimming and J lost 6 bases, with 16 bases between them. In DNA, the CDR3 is TGTGCCAGCAGCTTAGGGCCTCTCTCTCGTGGCGAGCAGTACTTC. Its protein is CASSLGPLSRGEQYF.

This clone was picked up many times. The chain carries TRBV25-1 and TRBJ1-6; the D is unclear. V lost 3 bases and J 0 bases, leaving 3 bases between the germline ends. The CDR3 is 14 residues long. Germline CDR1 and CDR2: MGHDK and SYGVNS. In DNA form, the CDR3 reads TGTGCCAGCAGTGACAGCTCCTATAATTCACCCCTCCACTTT. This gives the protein CASSDSSYNSPLHF.

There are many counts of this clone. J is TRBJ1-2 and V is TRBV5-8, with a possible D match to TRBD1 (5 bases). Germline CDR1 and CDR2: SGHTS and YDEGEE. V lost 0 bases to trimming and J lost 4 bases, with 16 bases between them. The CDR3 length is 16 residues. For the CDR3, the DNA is TGTGCCAGCAGCTTGGTAGAAGGGACTGCCCTCTATGGCTACACCTTC. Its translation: CASSLVEGTALYGYTF.

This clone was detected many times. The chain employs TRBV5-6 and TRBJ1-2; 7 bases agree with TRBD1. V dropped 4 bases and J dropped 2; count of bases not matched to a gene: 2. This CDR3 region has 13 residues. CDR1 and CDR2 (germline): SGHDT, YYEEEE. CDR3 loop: CASSMTGNYGYTF. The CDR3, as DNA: TGTGCCAGCAGCATGACAGGGAACTATGGCTACACCTTC.

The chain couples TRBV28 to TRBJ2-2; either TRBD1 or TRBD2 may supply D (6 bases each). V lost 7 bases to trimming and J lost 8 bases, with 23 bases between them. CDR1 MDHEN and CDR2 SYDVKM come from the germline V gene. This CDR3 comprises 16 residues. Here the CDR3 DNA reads TGTGCCAGCATCCCAACTAGGGGGGATATACGGGGGGAGCTGTTTTTT. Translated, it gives CASIPTRGDIRGELFF.

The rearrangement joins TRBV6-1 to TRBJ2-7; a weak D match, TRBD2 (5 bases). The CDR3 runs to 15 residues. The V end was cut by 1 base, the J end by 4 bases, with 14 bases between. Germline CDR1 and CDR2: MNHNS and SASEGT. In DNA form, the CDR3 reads TGTGCCAGCAGTGAAGGGGGAGCGTCCTCATACGAGCAGTACTTC. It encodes CASSEGGASSYEQYF.

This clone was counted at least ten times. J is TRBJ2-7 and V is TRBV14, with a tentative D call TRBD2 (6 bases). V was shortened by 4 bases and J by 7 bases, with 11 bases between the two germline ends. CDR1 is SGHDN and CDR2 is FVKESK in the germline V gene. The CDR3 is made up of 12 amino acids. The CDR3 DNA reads TGTGCCAGCAGCCCATTTGGGAGGGAGCAGTACTTC. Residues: CASSPFGREQYF.

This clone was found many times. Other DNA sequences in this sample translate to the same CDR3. CDR3: CASTFGGTGGETQYF. CDR3 nucleotide sequence: TGCGCCAGCACCTTTGGGGGGACAGGGGGAGAGACCCAGTACTTC. The V call is TRBV5-1, the J call TRBJ2-5; 11 bases fit TRBD1. Looked up from germline, CDR1 is SGHRS and CDR2 is YFSETQ. This CDR3 has 15 residues. Germline trimming cut 6 bases from V and 4 bases from J; bases unmatched to any gene: 8.

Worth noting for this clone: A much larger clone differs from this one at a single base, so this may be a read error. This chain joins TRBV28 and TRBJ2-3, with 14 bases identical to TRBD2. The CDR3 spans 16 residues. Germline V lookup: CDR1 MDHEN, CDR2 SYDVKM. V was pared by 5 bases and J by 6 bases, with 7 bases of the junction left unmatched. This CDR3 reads CASSTPGTSGSDTQYF. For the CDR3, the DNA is TGTGCCAGCAGTACCCCCGGGACTAGCGGGAGCGATACGCAGTATTTT.

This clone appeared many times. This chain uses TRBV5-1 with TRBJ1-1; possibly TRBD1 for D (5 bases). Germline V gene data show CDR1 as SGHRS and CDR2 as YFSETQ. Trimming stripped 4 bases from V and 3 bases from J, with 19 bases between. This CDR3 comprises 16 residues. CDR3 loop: CASSPWGKGLDTEAFF. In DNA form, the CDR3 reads TGCGCCAGCAGCCCTTGGGGGAAGGGGTTGGACACTGAAGCTTTCTTT.

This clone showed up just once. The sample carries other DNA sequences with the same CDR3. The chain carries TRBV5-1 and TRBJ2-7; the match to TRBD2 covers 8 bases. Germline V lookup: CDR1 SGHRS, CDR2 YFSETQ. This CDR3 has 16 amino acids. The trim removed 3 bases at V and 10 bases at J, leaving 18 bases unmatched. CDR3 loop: CASSSRDSGSFYEQYF. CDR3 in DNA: TGCGCCAGCAGCTCCAGAGACAGCGGGAGTTTCTATGAACAGTACTTC.

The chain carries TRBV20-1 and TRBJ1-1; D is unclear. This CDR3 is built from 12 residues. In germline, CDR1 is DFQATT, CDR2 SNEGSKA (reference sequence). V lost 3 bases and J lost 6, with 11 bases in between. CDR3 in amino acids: CSASKGSPEAFF. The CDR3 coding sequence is TGCAGTGCTAGCAAGGGTTCGCCTGAAGCTTTCTTT.

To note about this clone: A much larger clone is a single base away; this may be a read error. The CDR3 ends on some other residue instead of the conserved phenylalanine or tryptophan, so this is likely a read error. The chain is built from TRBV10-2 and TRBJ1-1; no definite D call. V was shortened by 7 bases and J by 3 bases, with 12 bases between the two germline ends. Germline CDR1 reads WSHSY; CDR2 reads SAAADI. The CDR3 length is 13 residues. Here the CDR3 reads CASTEPQYTEAFV. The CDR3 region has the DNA TGCGCCAGCACCGAGCCCCAGTACACTGAAGCTTTCGTT.

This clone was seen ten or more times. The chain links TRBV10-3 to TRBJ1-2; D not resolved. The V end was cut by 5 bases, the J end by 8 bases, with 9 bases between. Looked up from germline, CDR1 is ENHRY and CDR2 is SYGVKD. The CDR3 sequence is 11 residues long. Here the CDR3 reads CAISSTEGYTF. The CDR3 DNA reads TGTGCCATCAGTTCGACTGAGGGCTACACCTTC.

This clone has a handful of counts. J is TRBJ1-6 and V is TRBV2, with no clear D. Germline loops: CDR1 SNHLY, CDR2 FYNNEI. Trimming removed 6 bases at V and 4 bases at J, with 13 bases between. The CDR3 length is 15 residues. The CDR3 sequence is CASSTRPGYNSPLHF. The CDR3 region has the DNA TGTGCCAGCAGCACTAGGCCGGGGTATAATTCACCCCTCCACTTT.

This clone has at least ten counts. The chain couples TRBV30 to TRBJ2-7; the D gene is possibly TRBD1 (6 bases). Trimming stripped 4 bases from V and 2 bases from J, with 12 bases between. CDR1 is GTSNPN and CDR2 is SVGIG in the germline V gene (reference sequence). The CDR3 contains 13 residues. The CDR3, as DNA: TGTGCCTGGACATGGACAGAAGCCTACGAGCAGTACTTC. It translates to CAWTWTEAYEQYF. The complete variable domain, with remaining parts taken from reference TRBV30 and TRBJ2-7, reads SQTIHQWPATLVQPVGSPLSLECTVEGTSNPNLYWYRQAAGRGLQLLFYSVGIGQISSEVPQNLSASRPQDRQFILSSKKLLLSDSGFYLCAWTWTEAYEQYFGPGTRLTVT.